One T cell receptor (beta chain) is described in this entry. Its cognate antigen has yet to be identified. No base qualities exist here, and no much larger clone lies one base off it. The data were taken from a study of shared clonotypes between healthy human individuals (dated by TCRdb to 2018 to 2020). The study in broad terms: Two women and a few men aged 18 to 49 years were included in the cohort. To increase sequencing depth and limit assay-specific biases, TCR repertoire library preparation and sequencing were carried out by different laboratories using diverse techniques. The study deeply sequenced blood TCR repertoires of roughly five healthy adults to estimate repertoire size and the extent of clonotype sharing between individuals. Per donor, three plates each were used for CD4 naive and CD4 memory, two for CD8 naive, and one for CD8 memory. Per donor, leukapheresis produced somewhere between about 0.94 and 9 billion PBMCs.

What the research found in general, with its limitations: The small number of donors limited the genetic and exposure-history diversity represented. Sampling was restricted to blood, and TCR repertoires in tissue are likely to differ from TCR repertoires in blood. Clonotypes shared by all four sorted-subset donors showed higher generation probabilities than non-shared clonotypes. Pairwise subsampling led to the expectation that sequencing depth would affect the degree of clonotype sharing among donors. Sharing across a few donors was observed for 4.5% to 6.5% of naive CD4, around 3.5% of naive CD8, around 2.5% of memory CD4, and around 0.4% of memory CD8 clonotypes. Estimated clonotype richness was generally larger for naive than for memory subsets. Rarefaction of sorted-subset datasets indicated incomplete sequencing despite the large sequencing depth.

Using the deep immunoSEQ assay, TCR CDR3 regions were amplified from genomic DNA by multiplex PCR. For each cell subset, the extracted genomic DNA was distributed evenly across all wells of several immunoSEQ 96-well plates, and each plate served as one replicate. Each replicate PCR for sorted subsets received about 0.2 ug genomic DNA, equal to tens of thousands of T cell genomes. Purified libraries were quantified with a Qubit 3.0 fluorometer, sized on a Bioanalyzer 2100, and re-quantified with the KAPA Library Quantification kit. Every immunoSEQ 96-well plate was sequenced on a separate single-read 150-cycle Illumina NextSeq 550 flow cell. Per the authors' processing: Because only junctional sequences without quality scores were contained in the immunoSEQ output, filtering matching that applied to full-length reads could not be performed. To assign V/J genes and CDR3, sequences were annotated against IMGT germline references using PyIR, a Python wrapper for IgBLAST v1.9. Reads were removed for weak V/J assignments (E-value above 1e-6), missing CDR3, stop codons, out-of-frame junctions, or ambiguous translated residues. A V3J clonotype was defined by an identical inferred V gene, J gene, and CDR3 amino acid sequence. Percentage overlap between repertoires was computed as shared unique clonotypes divided by the size of the smaller repertoire. Repertoire richness was assessed with RTK rarefaction, the Chao1 estimator, and Recon v2.1 estimates of unobserved clonotypes. OLGA was used to compute generation probabilities for all TCRbeta clonotypes that the gDNA method yielded from a handful of donors. Drawn from immuneACCESS, this table holds only the in-frame rearrangements with V and J called that TCRdb kept. Clones are partly lost; checked studies trace under half to an unresolved V gene and leave the rest unexplained. Clone size and V and J calls were adopted from that table, with D and trimming inferred from the DNA. The sample table holds 2.3 million or so clones, of which approximately 95% were seen once. The ten largest make up 0.35% to 0.5% of the sample.

Donors were healthy HIV-negative adults with no recently reported acute infections or vaccinations. Only Caucasian adults living in Nashville, Tennessee, USA were represented among the donors. CD4+ T cells were enriched by magnetic negative selection; naive cells were then positively selected on CD45RA, and the negative fraction formed the memory subset. Blood was obtained by leukapheresis, after which PBMCs were separated by Ficoll-Histopaque density gradient centrifugation and cryopreserved in liquid nitrogen vapor phase. Analytical flow cytometry was used to check the purity and quantity of every magnetically sorted T cell population. Each sorted fraction had its genomic DNA isolated and then quantified by UV absorbance on a Nanodrop 2000c. Sequenced sample: naive CD4+ T cells from PBMCs. The cell subset or site label on this specimen signifies: CD45RA+ positively selected. This clonotype was obtained from a young man in good health. Some clones in this sample may be carry-over from other donors' samples.

The CDR3 region: CASSRNSGNTIYF. The DNA is as follows: TGTGCCAGCAGTAGGAACTCTGGAAACACCATATATTTT. The chain was built from TRBV28 and TRBJ1-3; the D gene identity is not certain. Measured from the cysteine to the phenylalanine, the CDR3 is 13 residues long. Solely the CDR3 DNA is kept, with 39 bases framed from the first base. For CDR1 and CDR2, the germline V gene lists MDHEN and SYDVKM. V is clipped by 5 bases and J by 0 bases, and the sequence between their germline boundaries is 5 bases long.